A selection of T cell receptor beta chains follows, all from one sample in a study of blood T cells in healthy people across ages. TCRdb passed the 5' RACE reads through MiXCR, listing each CDR3 protein once. There are hundreds of thousands of distinct CDR3 sequences in the sample; 49% occur only once, and roughly a third lies in the top ten. Sequenced sample: blood. The receptors stem from a woman in her sixties in good health. The CDR3 runs from the conserved cysteine through the conserved F or W. Each record gives: CDR3 protein, CDR3 DNA, V gene, J gene, D gene, clone size. D genes are given only for firm matches. Some rows have no size entry. The others give once, few or many, or a class for an expanded clone.

CAAQGANGYTF,TGTGCCGCACAGGGGGCGAATGGCTACACCTTC,TRBV6-5,TRBJ1-2,TRBD1,-
CNQDRAYEQYF,TGCAATCAAGACCGCGCTTACGAGCAGTACTTC,TRBV20-1,TRBJ2-7,-,once
CSVARDTNVLTF,TGCAGCGTTGCCAGGGATACCAACGTCCTGACTTTC,TRBV29-1,TRBJ2-6,-,many
CASSPNGALNIQYF,TGTGCCAGCAGCCCCAATGGGGCTCTAAACATTCAGTACTTC,TRBV5-4,TRBJ2-4,-,-
CASGTGAKNIQYF,TGTGCCAGCGGTACAGGGGCCAAAAACATTCAGTACTTC,TRBV7-2,TRBJ2-4,-,few
CATSRAPYNEQFF,TGTGCCACCAGCAGAGCGCCCTACAATGAGCAGTTCTTC,TRBV15,TRBJ2-1,-,-
CASSLANRGDNGYTF,TGTGCCAGCAGCTTAGCGAACAGGGGGGACAATGGCTACACCTTC,TRBV7-2,TRBJ1-2,TRBD1,-
CASSFWGVNTEAFF,TGTGCCAGCAGCTTCTGGGGGGTGAACACTGAAGCTTTCTTT,TRBV7-2,TRBJ1-1,-,-
CASSSEPTASLTYEQYF,TGTGCCAGCAGCTCGGAACCCACAGCGTCCCTTACCTACGAGCAGTACTTC,TRBV7-8,TRBJ2-7,-,-
CASSLTGDSGDEQYF,TGTGCCAGCAGCTTAACGGGAGACTCCGGAGACGAGCAGTACTTC,TRBV3-1,TRBJ2-7,-,once
CSATRQGLRREKLFF,TGCAGTGCTACCCGACAGGGTCTACGGAGGGAAAAACTGTTTTTT,TRBV20-1,TRBJ1-4,TRBD1,many
CASSGGVIAAGEQFF,TGTGCCAGCAGCGGAGGGGTCATCGCGGCGGGTGAGCAGTTCTTC,TRBV9,TRBJ2-1,-,many
CASSLHGTGVETQYF,TGTGCCAGCAGTCTCCACGGGACAGGGGTAGAGACCCAGTACTTC,TRBV6-2/TRBV6-3,TRBJ2-5,TRBD1,-
CASSLEAGEFF,TGTGCCAGCAGCTTAGAGGCAGGGGAGTTCTTC,TRBV7-9,TRBJ2-1,-,-
CASSDPGAYNEQYF,TGTGCCAGCAGTGATCCGGGAGCCTACAATGAGCAGTACTTC,TRBV2,TRBJ2-7,-,-
CAWTDGMGAKNIQYF,TGTGCCTGGACTGATGGGATGGGAGCCAAAAACATTCAGTACTTC,TRBV30,TRBJ2-4,-,-
CASSYPGIGKEAFF,TGTGCCAGCAGTTACCCGGGGATTGGGAAAGAAGCTTTCTTT,TRBV6-6,TRBJ1-1,-,-
CSARDSGYGYTF,TGCAGTGCTAGAGATAGCGGTTACGGCTACACCTTC,TRBV20-1,TRBJ1-2,-,few
CASSPPSGRNEQFF,TGTGCCAGCAGCCCCCCTAGCGGGAGAAATGAGCAGTTCTTC,TRBV7-2,TRBJ2-1,TRBD2,-
CSARDVATSGTYEQYF,TGCAGTGCTAGAGATGTAGCGACTAGCGGCACCTACGAGCAGTACTTC,TRBV20-1,TRBJ2-7,TRBD2,-
CASSFWLAGEDTQYF,TGTGCCAGCAGCTTTTGGCTAGCGGGAGAGGATACGCAGTATTTT,TRBV7-9,TRBJ2-3,TRBD2,-
CASSLGGLLFF,TGTGCCAGCAGTTTGGGGGGCCTACTGTTCTTC,TRBV12-3/TRBV12-4,TRBJ2-1,-,few
CSASDTGTQTGEQFF,TGCAGTGCTAGTGACACCGGGACCCAAACGGGGGAGCAGTTCTTC,TRBV20-1,TRBJ2-1,-,many
CSAMKGLAWETQYF,TGCAGTGCTATGAAGGGACTAGCGTGGGAGACCCAGTACTTC,TRBV20-1,TRBJ2-5,TRBD2,-
CATSDWGVEEQFF,TGTGCCACCAGTGATTGGGGTGTGGAGGAGCAGTTCTTC,TRBV24-1,TRBJ2-1,-,-
CSARPAVNTEAFF,TGCAGTGCCCGGCCCGCAGTTAACACTGAAGCTTTCTTT,TRBV20-1,TRBJ1-1,-,few
CASSERASPGTPGEGYTF,TGTGCCAGCAGTGAGAGGGCCTCGCCTGGGACACCTGGAGAAGGCTACACCTTC,TRBV2,TRBJ1-2,-,-
CASSQLDRGDSYEQYF,TGTGCCAGCAGCCAATTGGACAGGGGGGATTCCTACGAGCAGTACTTC,TRBV4-2,TRBJ2-7,TRBD1,-
CASSLSGDPDTQYF,TGTGCCAGCAGTTTATCGGGAGACCCAGATACGCAGTATTTT,TRBV28,TRBJ2-3,-,-
CASRPGGAGDNSPLHF,TGTGCCAGCAGGCCCGGGGGAGCGGGGGATAATTCACCCCTCCACTTT,TRBV6-5,TRBJ1-6,-,-
CSVQVGGPDTQYF,TGCAGCGTCCAGGTCGGGGGACCAGATACGCAGTATTTT,TRBV29-1,TRBJ2-3,-,few
CSGSGTGGYGYTF,TGCAGTGGCTCCGGGACAGGGGGGTATGGCTACACCTTC,TRBV20-1,TRBJ1-2,TRBD1,-
CASSLTGGIETQYF,TGTGCCAGCAGCCTGACAGGGGGCATAGAGACCCAGTACTTC,TRBV5-6,TRBJ2-5,TRBD1,-